This TCR beta chain was recorded in a study of blood T cell repertoires in COVID-19. Measured with immunoSEQ multiplex PCR; TCRdb has only the in-frame clones, and not every one. The sample yields 200,000 to 250,000 clones, around 80% seen once. Germline CDR1 reads GTSNPN; CDR2 reads SVGIG (reference sequence). Unmatched junction bases numbered 5, after V lost 2 bases and J lost 5 bases. The CDR3 is 13 residues long. The chain employs TRBV30 and TRBJ2-5; 7 bases agree with TRBD1. The specimen sequenced was peripheral blood. This TCR derives from a man aged 25 to 45 with active or convalescent COVID-19. The CDR3 reads CAWSFTGAETQYF. Written as DNA, the CDR3 is TGTGCCTGGAGTTTTACAGGGGCGGAGACCCAGTACTTC.